This TCR beta chain was recovered during a study of radiotherapy plus CTLA-4 blockade in lung cancer (dated by TCRdb to between 2017 and 2018). General notes on the study: Objective responses were observed in 18% of enrolled patients, and disease control was achieved in approximately 29%. What the work shows at the level of the full study, not this receptor alone: Early dynamic changes in blood T cell clones, together with increased serum interferon-beta after radiation, were reported as the strongest predictors of response. TCR clones derived from tumors expanded in peripheral blood after treatment with radiotherapy and ipilimumab.

Note on this clone: The clone's antigen remains unknown. The sample holds no much larger clone one base away, and base qualities are not on file.

Library preparation was by the immunoSEQ multiplex PCR assay. TCRdb re-hosts the immuneACCESS table, in-frame sequences only. Its copies lack some clones; in the studies checked, an unresolved V gene accounts for under half of them, and the cause for the rest is not known. In all, the sample holds roughly 50,000 clones, and more than 60% of those were seen once. The top ten hold 2.5% to 4% of the sample. A distance of 10 bases separates the germline ends of V and J, which lose 4 bases and 3 bases respectively. The CDR3 runs 13 amino acids, cysteine and phenylalanine included. Left in the record is the CDR3 DNA by itself, 39 bases read in frame from the first base. For CDR1 and CDR2, the germline V gene lists SGHVS and FQNEAQ. The study tested focal radiation therapy combined with CTLA-4 blockade (ipilimumab) in patients with chemo-refractory metastatic non-small-cell lung cancer.

The material sequenced was peripheral blood, taken from a patient treated with radiotherapy plus ipilimumab. The sequence is built from TRBV7-8 and TRBJ2-7; 6 matching bases give a weak D call of TRBD1. The source is a human donor with non-small cell lung cancer who had a partial response to radiotherapy plus ipilimumab. The CDR3 sequence is CASSSLQGYEQYF. The bases are TGTGCCAGCAGCTCTTTACAGGGCTACGAGCAGTACTTC.